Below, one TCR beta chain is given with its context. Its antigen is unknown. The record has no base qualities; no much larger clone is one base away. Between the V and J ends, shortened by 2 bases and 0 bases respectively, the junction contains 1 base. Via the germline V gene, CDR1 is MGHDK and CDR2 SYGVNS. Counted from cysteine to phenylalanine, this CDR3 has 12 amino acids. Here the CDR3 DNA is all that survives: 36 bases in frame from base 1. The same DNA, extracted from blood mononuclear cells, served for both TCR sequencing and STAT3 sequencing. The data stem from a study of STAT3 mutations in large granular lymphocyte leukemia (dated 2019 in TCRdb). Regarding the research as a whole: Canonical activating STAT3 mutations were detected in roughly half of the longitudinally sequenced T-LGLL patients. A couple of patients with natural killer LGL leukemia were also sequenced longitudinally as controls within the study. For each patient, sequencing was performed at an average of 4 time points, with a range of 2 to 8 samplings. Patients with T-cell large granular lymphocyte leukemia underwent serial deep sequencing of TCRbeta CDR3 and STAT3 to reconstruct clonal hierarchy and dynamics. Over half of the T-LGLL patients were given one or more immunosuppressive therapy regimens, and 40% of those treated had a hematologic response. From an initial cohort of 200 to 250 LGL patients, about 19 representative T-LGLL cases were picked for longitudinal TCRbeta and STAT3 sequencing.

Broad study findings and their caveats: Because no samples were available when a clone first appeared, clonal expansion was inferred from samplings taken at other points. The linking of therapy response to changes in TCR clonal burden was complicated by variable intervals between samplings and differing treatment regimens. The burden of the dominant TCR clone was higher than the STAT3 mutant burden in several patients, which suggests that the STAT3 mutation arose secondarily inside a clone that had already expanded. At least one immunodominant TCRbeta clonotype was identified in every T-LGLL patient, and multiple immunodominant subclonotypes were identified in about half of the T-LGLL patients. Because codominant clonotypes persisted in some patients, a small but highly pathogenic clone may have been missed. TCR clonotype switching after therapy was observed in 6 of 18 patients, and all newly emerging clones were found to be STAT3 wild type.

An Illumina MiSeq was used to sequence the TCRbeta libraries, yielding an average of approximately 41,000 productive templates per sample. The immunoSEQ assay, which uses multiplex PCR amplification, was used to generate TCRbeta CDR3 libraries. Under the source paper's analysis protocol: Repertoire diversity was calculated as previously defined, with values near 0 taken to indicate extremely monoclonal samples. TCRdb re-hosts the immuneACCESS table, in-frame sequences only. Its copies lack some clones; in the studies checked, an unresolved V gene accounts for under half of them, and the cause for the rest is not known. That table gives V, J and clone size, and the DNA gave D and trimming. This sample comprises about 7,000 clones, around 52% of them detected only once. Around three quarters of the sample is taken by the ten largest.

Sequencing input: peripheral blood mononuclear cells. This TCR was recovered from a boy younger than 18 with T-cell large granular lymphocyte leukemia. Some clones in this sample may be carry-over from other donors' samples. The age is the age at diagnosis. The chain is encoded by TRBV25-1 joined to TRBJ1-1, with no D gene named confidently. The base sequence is TGTGCCAGCAGTGAAGTGAACACTGAAGCTTTCTTT. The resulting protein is CASSEVNTEAFF.